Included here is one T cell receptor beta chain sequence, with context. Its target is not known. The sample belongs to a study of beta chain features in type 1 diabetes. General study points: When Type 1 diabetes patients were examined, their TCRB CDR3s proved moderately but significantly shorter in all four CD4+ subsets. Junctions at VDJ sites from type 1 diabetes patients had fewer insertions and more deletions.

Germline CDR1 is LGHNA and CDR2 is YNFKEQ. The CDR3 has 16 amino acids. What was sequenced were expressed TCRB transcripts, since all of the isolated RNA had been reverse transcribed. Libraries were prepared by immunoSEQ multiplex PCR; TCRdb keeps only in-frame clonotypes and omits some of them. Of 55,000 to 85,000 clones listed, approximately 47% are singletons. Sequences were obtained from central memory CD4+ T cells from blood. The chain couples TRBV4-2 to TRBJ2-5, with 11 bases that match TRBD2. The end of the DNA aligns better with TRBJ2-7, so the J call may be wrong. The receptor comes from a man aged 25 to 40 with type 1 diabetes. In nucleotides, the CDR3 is TGTGCCAGCAGCCAAGATCCCTGGACTAGCGGGTACGAGCAGTACTTC. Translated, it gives CASSQDPWTSGYEQYF.